The 8 T cell receptor beta chains below were found in one sample sequenced in a study of T-cell memory formation after mild COVID-19. TCRdb re-analysed the 5' RACE reads in MiXCR, keeping a single row per CDR3 protein. The table records nearly 110,000 distinct CDR3 sequences, approximately 15% of them present only once. The source material was PBMCs or a T cell subset sorted from them (not recorded which). The receptors derive from an adult woman who had mild COVID-19 (a few samples of this study predate the infection). Cell type and time point are not known.

This chain uses TRBV7-9 with TRBJ2-7, with 7 bases that match TRBD1. V trimming: 6 bases; J trimming: 6 bases; junction bases outside the gene matches: 5. Per the germline V gene, CDR1 is SEHNR and CDR2 is FQNEAQ (reference sequence). CDR3 length: 12 amino acids. CDR3 amino acids: CASSQTGPEQYF. The CDR3 nucleotides read TGTGCCAGCAGTCAGACAGGGCCCGAGCAGTACTTC.

This clonotype was seen a handful of times. The chain couples TRBV20-1 to TRBJ1-1, with 7 nucleotides matching TRBD1. With 5 bases clipped from V and 3 bases from J, the junction kept 9 bases outside the gene matches. The germline gives CDR1 DFQATT, CDR2 SNEGSKA (reference sequence). The CDR3 loop spans 14 amino acids. The DNA for the CDR3 is TGCAGTGCTTCCCACATGGGACAGTACACTGAAGCTTTCTTT. Encoded protein: CSASHMGQYTEAFF.

This clonotype came up a few times. For the CDR3, the DNA is TGTGCCAGCAGCTTAAACGGTGGGAGGACCGAAGCTTTCTTT. It translates to CASSLNGGRTEAFF. The chain is built from TRBV7-8 and TRBJ1-1; D remains ambiguous. V was pared by 2 bases and J by 8 bases, with 15 bases between. CDR1 and CDR2 from the germline V gene are SGHVS and FQNEAQ. This CDR3 region has 14 residues.

This rearrangement joins TRBV7-9 to TRBJ1-5, with 7 bases lining up with TRBD1. V trimming: 7 bases; J trimming: 6 bases; junction bases outside the gene matches: 6. The CDR3 totals 13 residues. In germline, CDR1 is SEHNR, CDR2 FQNEAQ (reference sequence). CDR3 DNA: TGTGCCAGCAAGGGGGCAGGGAGTCAGCCCCAGCATTTT. It encodes CASKGAGSQPQHF.

The chain joins TRBV7-6 to TRBJ1-6; D not certain. V lost 4 bases, J lost 6 bases, and 4 bases lay in between. This CDR3 has 12 residues. From germline, CDR1 is SGHVS and CDR2 FNYEAQ. Here the CDR3 reads CASSWSNSPLHF. The CDR3 region has the DNA TGTGCCAGCAGCTGGAGTAATTCACCCCTCCACTTT. The whole variable domain, remainder taken from reference TRBV7-6 and TRBJ1-6, is GAGVSQSPRYKVTKRGQDVALRCDPISGHVSLYWYRQALGQGPEFLTYFNYEAQQDKSGLPNDRFSAERPEGSISTLTIQRTEQRDSAMYRCASSWSNSPLHFGNGTRLTVT.

J is TRBJ2-7 and V is TRBV7-2, with no clear D. The CDR3 runs 15 residues. The ends were cut back, 3 bases at V and 3 bases at J, with 15 bases in the middle. CDR1 SGHTA and CDR2 FQGNSA come from the germline V gene. CDR3: CASSFPGSGDYEQYF. The CDR3 DNA follows: TGTGCCAGCAGCTTCCCCGGGTCCGGAGACTACGAGCAGTACTTC.

This clonotype was seen a handful of times. J is TRBJ2-3 and V is TRBV15; TRBD2 aligns across 7 bases. This CDR3 is built from 15 residues. The ends lost 6 bases at V and 1 base at J; junction bases unmatched: 7. Germline CDR1 and CDR2: LNHNV and YYDKDF (reference sequence). The CDR3 DNA follows: TGTGCCACCAGGGCTAGCGGATCGGGCACAGATACGCAGTATTTT. It yields the protein CATRASGSGTDTQYF. Supplemented by reference TRBV15 and TRBJ2-3, the full variable domain reads DAMVIQNPRYQVTQFGKPVTLSCSQTLNHNVMYWYQQKSSQAPKLLFHYYDKDFNNEADTPDNFQSRRPNTSFCFLDIRSPGLGDTAMYLCATRASGSGTDTQYFGPGTRLTVL.

The sample holds a few counts of this clonotype. The chain recombines TRBV5-1 with TRBJ2-3; D possibly corresponds to TRBD1 (6 bases). This CDR3 comprises 15 residues. In germline, CDR1 is SGHRS, CDR2 YFSETQ. Trimming took off 3 bases at V and 0 bases at J, with 11 bases between the two ends. The CDR3 here is CASSSLQGSTDTQYF. In nucleotides, the CDR3 is TGCGCCAGCAGCTCCCTACAGGGAAGCACAGATACGCAGTATTTT.